The 8 T cell receptor beta chains listed next were all sequenced from one sample in a study of cytomegalovirus exposure and HLA in healthy donors. The PCR had 60 Vbeta and 13 Jbeta primers. The repertoire was sequenced with immunoSEQ multiplex PCR; TCRdb's copy has only in-frame clones and lacks some. The sample gives around 190,000 clones, around 80% of which show up once; approximately 0.51% is in the top ten. Sequencing input: PBMCs. Every receptor here comes from a woman aged 50 to 60 in good health and CMV-seronegative.

This chain uses TRBV19 with TRBJ2-1, with D possibly matching TRBD2 (5 bases). This CDR3 is built from 12 residues. CDR1 and CDR2 from the germline V gene are LNHDA and SQIVND (reference sequence). V was trimmed by 6 bases and J by 6 bases, leaving 9 bases between them. CDR3 sequence: CASSTSGNEQFF. The CDR3 nucleotides are TGTGCCAGTAGCACAAGCGGCAATGAGCAGTTCTTC.

The V gene is TRBV28, the J gene TRBJ1-5, with D unclear. Per germline, CDR1 MDHEN and CDR2 SYDVKM. V lost 3 bases and J 6 bases, leaving 15 bases between the germline ends. The CDR3 consists of 15 residues. The CDR3 nucleotides are TGTGCCAGCAGTTTGGAGGGCTCTCACAGTCAGCCCCAGCATTTT. Translating it yields CASSLEGSHSQPQHF.

The chain joins TRBV18 to TRBJ1-4, with 7 bases matching TRBD1. This CDR3 comprises 15 residues. Germline loops: CDR1 KGHSH, CDR2 LQKENI. V lost 6 bases and J lost 4; bases outside the gene matches: 8. The CDR3 DNA reads as TGTGCCAGCTCGGAACAGGGGATGGGTAATGAAAAACTGTTTTTT. Its protein product is CASSEQGMGNEKLFF.

This chain uses TRBV11-3 with TRBJ2-1; 11 bases fit TRBD2. The V gene's germline CDR1 is SGHNT and CDR2 YENEEA. The length of the CDR3 is 16 residues. V shed 1 base and J 6 bases; nucleotides not matched to a gene: 5. The CDR3 DNA is TGTGCCAGCAGCTTAGTCGGGACTAGCGGTAGCAATGAGCAGTTCTTC. Translation: CASSLVGTSGSNEQFF.

The chain links TRBV5-1 to TRBJ1-5; D not certain. Trimming shortened V by 0 bases and J by 5 bases, and 6 bases separated the two germline ends. The V gene's germline CDR1 is SGHRS and CDR2 YFSETQ. There are 13 residues in the CDR3. As DNA, the CDR3 is TGCGCCAGCAGCTTGGATCTTGATCAGCCCCAGCATTTT. This encodes CASSLDLDQPQHF.

The chain recombines TRBV30 with TRBJ1-3, with no clear D. The CDR3 has 13 amino acids. Between the trimmed V and J ends, which lost 5 bases and 0 bases, there was a span of 8 bases. The V gene's germline CDR1 is GTSNPN and CDR2 SVGIG (reference sequence). Here the CDR3 reads CAWADNSGNTIYF. CDR3 coding DNA: TGTGCCTGGGCAGACAACTCTGGAAACACCATATATTTT.

V and J are TRBV6-5 and TRBJ2-1; tentatively, D is TRBD2 (6 bases). V was shortened by 2 bases and J by 10 bases, with 21 bases between the two germline ends. CDR1 MNHEY and CDR2 SVGAGI come from the germline V gene. This CDR3 comprises 16 residues. The CDR3: CASSYSSSDRRGEQFF. CDR3 bases: TGTGCCAGCAGTTACAGCTCTAGCGACCGGAGAGGAGAGCAGTTCTTC.

The genes are TRBV11-2 and TRBJ2-3; 9 positions match TRBD2. This CDR3 comprises 17 residues. The V gene's germline CDR1 is SGHAT and CDR2 FQNNGV. The V and J ends lost 1 base and 5 bases, in that order; junction bases with no gene match: 10. In DNA, the CDR3 is TGTGCCAGCAGCTTAGGATCAGCGGGAGGTGCCAAAGATACGCAGTATTTT. It yields the protein CASSLGSAGGAKDTQYF.